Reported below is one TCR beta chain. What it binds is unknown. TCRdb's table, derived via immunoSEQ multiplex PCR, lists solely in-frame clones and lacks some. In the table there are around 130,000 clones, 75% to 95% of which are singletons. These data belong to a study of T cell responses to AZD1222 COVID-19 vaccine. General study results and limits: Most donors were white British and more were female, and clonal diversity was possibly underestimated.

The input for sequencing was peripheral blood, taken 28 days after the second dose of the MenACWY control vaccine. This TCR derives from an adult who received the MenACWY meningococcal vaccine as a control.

The CDR3 is CASSSHKETQYF. The CDR3 bases are TGCGCCAGCAGCTCCCATAAAGAGACCCAGTACTTC. The genes are TRBV5-1 and TRBJ2-5; D gene unclear. Trimming removed 3 bases at V and 3 bases at J, with 6 bases between. The V gene's germline CDR1 is SGHRS and CDR2 YFSETQ. The CDR3 is 12 residues long.